A single T cell receptor (beta chain) is shown here with its context. Antigen specificity is unknown. This entry comes from a study of blood T cells in healthy people across ages. The study, taken as a whole, reports: PBMCs that were unsorted prevented a conclusive naive versus antigen-experienced comparison.

CDR1 is SQVTM and CDR2 is ANQGSEA in the germline V gene. CDR3 length equals 17 residues. Primed by a sample-barcoded 5' primer and a J-beta primer mix, a second PCR proceeded for about 6 to 11 cycles. Every molecule of cDNA carried a tag from a template-switch adaptor with 12 random nucleotides. From the 5' RACE reads, TCRdb called clonotypes with MiXCR, one entry per CDR3 protein. The sample carries 600,000 to 850,000 distinct CDR3 sequences, about 42% recorded once. The TCR comes from a woman aged 55-75 years in good health. Material: blood. The genes are TRBV29-1 and TRBJ2-1; 11 nucleotides match TRBD2. The J call is in doubt because the DNA end fits TRBJ2-7 better. The CDR3 nucleotides are TGCAGCGTTGTGGCGGGAAAGACTAGCGGGAAAAACAATGAGCAGTACTTC. Amino acids: CSVVAGKTSGKNNEQYF.